This T cell receptor beta chain was profiled in a study of cytomegalovirus exposure and HLA in healthy donors. With respect to this clone: Its specificity is unknown.

Profiling relied on immunoSEQ multiplex PCR, and the TCRdb table lists in-frame clones only, not all of them. The repertoire holds 150,000 to 200,000 clones, with just under 85% as singletons. It was the approximately 120-subject validation cohort, separate from the approximately 680-subject first cohort, to which the donors belonged. The ends were cut back, 0 bases at V and 5 bases at J, with 10 bases in the middle. The germline V gene encodes CDR1 LGHNA and CDR2 YSLEER. The CDR3 is 15 residues long. Findings and caveats of the study: The study put around 180 TCR beta chains on its list as cytomegalovirus-associated. The CMV antigen specificity of a few CMV-associated chains was confirmed through in vitro analysis. The study found most TCR sequences rare, yet found some public TCRs in many donors.

This sequence originates from a man aged 30-40 years in good health and CMV-seropositive. The sequencing input was PBMCs. V gene TRBV4-3 combines with J gene TRBJ1-4; perhaps TRBD1 as D (5 bases). CDR3 bases: TGCGCCAGCAGCCAAGATTACAGGCCAAATGAAAAACTGTTTTTT. Its translation is CASSQDYRPNEKLFF.